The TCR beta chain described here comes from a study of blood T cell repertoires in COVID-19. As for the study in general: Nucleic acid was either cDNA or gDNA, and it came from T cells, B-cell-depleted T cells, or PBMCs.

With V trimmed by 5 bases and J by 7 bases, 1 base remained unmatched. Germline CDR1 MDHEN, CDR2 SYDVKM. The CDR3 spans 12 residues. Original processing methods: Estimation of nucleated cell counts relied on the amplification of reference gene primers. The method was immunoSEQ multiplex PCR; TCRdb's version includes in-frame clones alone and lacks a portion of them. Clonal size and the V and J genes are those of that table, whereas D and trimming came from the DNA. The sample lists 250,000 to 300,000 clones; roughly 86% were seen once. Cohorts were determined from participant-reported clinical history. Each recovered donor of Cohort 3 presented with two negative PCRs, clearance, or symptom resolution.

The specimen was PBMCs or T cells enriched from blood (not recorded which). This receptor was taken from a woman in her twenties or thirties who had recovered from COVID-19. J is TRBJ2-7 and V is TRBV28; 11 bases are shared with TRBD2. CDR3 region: CASSRTSGEQYF. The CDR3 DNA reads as TGTGCCAGCAGTCGGACTAGCGGGGAGCAGTACTTC.